This T cell receptor (beta chain) was documented in a study of metastatic and nonmetastatic thyroid tumors. This clone showed up many times. TCRdb reassembled clones from the PCR reads with MiXCR. This table holds 91,000 or so clones, about 12% found once. None of the patients had undergone any treatment ahead of thyroid surgery. Germline CDR1 MNHNS, CDR2 SASEGT. The CDR3 has 18 amino acids. V was clipped by 3 bases and J by 0 bases; unmatched bases: 11. The chain couples TRBV6-1 to TRBJ1-3; 7 nucleotides agree with TRBD1. This sequence was found in a female donor with papillary thyroid cancer or a benign thyroid nodule (not recorded which). Some clones in this sample may be carry-over from other donors' samples. What was sequenced was blood. The CDR3 here is CASSDGGQRFSSGNTIYF. In DNA form, the CDR3 reads TGTGCCAGCAGTGATGGGGGACAGCGCTTCAGCTCTGGAAACACCATATATTTT.